This T cell receptor (beta chain) was captured by sequencing in a study of blood T cells in healthy people across ages. With a J-beta primer mix and a sample-barcoded 5' primer, a second PCR ran about 7 to 12 cycles. TCRdb reanalysed the 5' RACE reads using MiXCR and keeps one entry per CDR3 protein. The table shows approximately 680,000 distinct CDR3 sequences, with roughly 30% occurring only once. This clonotype was observed at least ten times. Germline values: CDR1 MGHRA, CDR2 YSYEKL. Trimming cost V 0 bases and J 5 bases, with 11 bases left between them. This CDR3 comprises 14 residues. This receptor was taken from a woman older than 75 in good health. The chain combines TRBV4-1 with TRBJ2-7, with D possibly matching TRBD1 (6 bases). Specimen: blood. For the CDR3, the DNA is TGCGCCAGCAGCCAAGATCCACAGGGTGACGAGCAGTACTTC. Translation: CASSQDPQGDEQYF.